This entry lists 2 T cell receptor beta chains sequenced from one sample in a study of blood T cell repertoires in COVID-19. Profiled with immunoSEQ multiplex PCR; TCRdb holds only in-frame clones, not every one. The table lists around 200,000 clones, roughly nine tenths of them singletons. The sequencing sample was made of PBMCs or T cells enriched from blood (not recorded which). The origin of the receptors is a woman aged 30 to 39 who had recovered from COVID-19.

This rearrangement joins TRBV6-5 to TRBJ2-3; 10 nucleotides line up with TRBD2. Losses at the gene ends were 9 bases for V and 6 bases for J; bases not matched to a gene: 6. In germline, CDR1 is MNHEY, CDR2 SVGAGI. This CDR3 has 13 amino acids. The CDR3 DNA sequence: TGTGCCAGTAGCGGGGGGAGGAGTGATACGCAGTATTTT. It is translated as CASSGGRSDTQYF.

This clone came up once. This chain uses TRBV4-3 with TRBJ2-7; 8 nucleotides match TRBD1. The germline V gene has CDR1 LGHNA and CDR2 YSLEER. Unmatched junction bases numbered 6, after V lost 0 bases and J lost 5 bases. CDR3 length equals 15 residues. The CDR3 bases are TGCGCCAGCAGCCAAGAAAGGCAGGGGGCTAACGAGCAGTACTTC. This codes for CASSQERQGANEQYF.